This entry features one T cell receptor beta chain sequence. These data come from a study of T cells in Graves' hyperthyroidism and ophthalmopathy. Study-wide background: Upon initial diagnosis and before any treatment, peripheral blood was collected.

TCR beta CDR3 regions were amplified from RNA. First-round RT-PCR targeting the TCR CDR3 was performed with the HTBI primer set. TCRdb passed the multiplex PCR reads through MiXCR, listing each CDR3 protein once. The sample includes under 400,000 distinct CDR3 sequences, approximately 22% seen only once; the top ten take about 50%. Uncontrolled infection, other autoimmune disease, pregnancy or lactation led to exclusion. The diagnoses drew upon clinical symptoms, serum thyroxine and TRAb, thyroid ultrasound and orbital computed tomography. The origin of this receptor is a woman aged 45 to 65 with Graves' hyperthyroidism. The sequenced sample was blood.

CDR3 DNA sequence: TGTGCCAGCAGTTACGGGGGAAGGGGCAATCAGCCCCAGCATTTT. As protein: CASSYGGRGNQPQHF. The V call is TRBV6-2 or TRBV6-3, the J call TRBJ1-5, with D possibly matching TRBD1 (5 bases). Trimming shortened V by 2 bases and J by 2 bases, and 10 bases separated the two germline ends. In germline, CDR1 is MNHEY, CDR2 SVGEGT. The CDR3 spans 15 residues.